This T cell receptor beta chain originates from a study of OX40 agonist ivuxolimab in advanced cancers. The study, taken as a whole, reports: Both CD4+ and CD8+ T cell populations in blood had undergone clonal expansion by week 6 at 0.1 to 3.0 mg/kg.

As concerns this clone: Its target is unknown.

Method: immunoSEQ multiplex PCR; TCRdb's copy keeps in-frame clones and lacks some. The sample lists about 80,000 clones, around four fifths occurring once. Looked up from germline, CDR1 is LGHNA and CDR2 is YSLEER. The V segment lost 0 bases and the J segment 2 bases; nucleotides outside the gene matches: 3. The CDR3 loop spans 15 amino acids. The specimen comprised CD4+ or CD8+ T cells sorted from blood, sampled in a trial of the OX40 agonist ivuxolimab. The chain carries TRBV4-3 and TRBJ1-2; 7 positions match TRBD1. This TCR came from an adult with an advanced solid tumor such as melanoma, head and neck, liver or kidney cancer. Here the CDR3 reads CASSQEARGNYGYTF. Written as DNA, the CDR3 is TGCGCCAGCAGCCAAGAAGCCAGGGGGAACTATGGCTACACCTTC.